The present TCR beta chain was sequenced within a study of tumor-infiltrating lymphocytes in primary liver carcinoma. Study summary: The patients, men and women alike, were aged 30 to 69 years.

TCR beta cDNA was made from 400 to 500 ng total RNA with a constant-region primer. ARM-PCR, slightly modified, supplied the TCR beta libraries through three nested multiplex PCR rounds. In the first two PCR rounds, TRBV1-TRBV30 forward primers were paired with a C-beta reverse primer, and each round lasted roughly 10 cycles. TCRdb ran MiXCR on the multiplex PCR reads and lists one entry per CDR3 protein. Of about 50,000 distinct CDR3 sequences in the sample, around 73% were seen once. Broader study findings: The 250 largest clones made up significantly more of tumor than blood repertoires (p = 0.039). Present in all five tumor regions were only about 7.5-25% of the top clones.

A word on this clonotype: Its antigen is not identified. Its ends do not fully match the called genes, so a read error is possible.

Germline lookup yields CDR1 SGHAT and CDR2 FQNNGV. The CDR3 has 14 residues. The approximately 17-34 mg bulk tissue piece was not sorted before simultaneous RNA and DNA extraction. The cohort consisted of patients whose primary liver carcinoma was surgically resected. The sample comprised liver tumor tissue from sampling region 5. As for subset: tumor region T5, tumor centre. J is TRBJ2-7 and V is TRBV11-2; 8 nucleotides agree with TRBD2. The clonotype originates from a middle-aged man with primary liver carcinoma and hepatitis B virus infection. The chain's CDR3 is CASSLLAGGYGQYF. The CDR3 coding sequence is TGTGCCAGTAGCTTACTGGCGGGAGGCTACGGGCAGTACTTC.